One and the same sample provided the 26 T cell receptor beta chains below, sequenced in a study of shared clonotypes between healthy human individuals. Clones were sequenced by immunoSEQ multiplex PCR, and TCRdb holds only the in-frame ones, with some missing. The sample yields 550,000 to 850,000 clones, less than 85% seen once. Sequencing used memory CD4+ T cells sorted from blood. Subset defined: CD45RA-negative fraction. All receptors derive from a woman aged 25 to 39 in good health.

V and J are TRBV5-1 and TRBJ1-2; D is unclear. The CDR3 runs 14 residues. The V gene's germline CDR1 is SGHRS and CDR2 YFSETQ. Deletions cut 0 bases from V and 4 bases from J, with 10 bases between. CDR3 DNA sequence: TGCGCCAGCAGCTTGGGGCACGGACCCTATGGCTACACCTTC. Its translation is CASSLGHGPYGYTF.

This clone was observed a few times. V usage is TRBV6-1 and J usage is TRBJ2-1; 9 bases map to TRBD2. Germline trimming cut 8 bases from V and 8 bases from J; bases unmatched to any gene: 13. Per germline, CDR1 MNHNS and CDR2 SASEGT. This CDR3 spans 15 amino acids. The CDR3 DNA sequence: TGTGCCAGCCTCCTTGTGGCGGGAGGGGGTCATGAGCAGTTCTTC. Translating it yields CASLLVAGGGHEQFF.

A note on this clone: Compared with germline, one end of the junction differs, possibly owing to a read error. This rearrangement joins TRBV9 to TRBJ2-1; TRBD2 agrees at 13 bases. Germline V CDR1 and CDR2: SGDLS, YYNGEE. The CDR3 sequence is 18 residues long. DNA of the CDR3: TGTGCCAGCAGCGCACAGACTAGCGGGAGGTATACCTACTATGAGCAGTTCTTC. Protein product: CASSAQTSGRYTYYEQFF.

The gene calls are TRBV18 and TRBJ1-5; no definite D call. Germline V gene data show CDR1 as KGHSH and CDR2 as LQKENI. This CDR3 has 17 residues. The V gene lost 3 bases and the J gene lost 2 bases, with 17 bases spanning the gap. Here the CDR3 reads CASSPFKPGSRNQPQHF. The CDR3 DNA follows: TGTGCCAGCTCACCCTTTAAACCCGGGTCCCGCAATCAGCCCCAGCATTTT.

In this sample, this clone turned up a few times. V is TRBV7-2 and J is TRBJ2-1; 9 nucleotides align to TRBD2. The CDR3 has 17 residues. Germline loops: CDR1 SGHTA, CDR2 FQGNSA. The J segment lost 7 bases and the V segment lost 2 bases, leaving 12 bases of the junction unmatched. The CDR3 sequence is CASSLSVSTAGGNEQFF. As DNA, the CDR3 is TGTGCCAGCAGCTTATCCGTATCCACAGCGGGAGGAAATGAGCAGTTCTTC.

J is TRBJ2-1 and V is TRBV16, with TRBD1 identical over 8 bases. There are 15 residues in the CDR3. Germline lookup yields CDR1 KGHSY and CDR2 FQNENV. Trimming removed 3 bases from V and 6 bases from J; junction bases left unmatched: 7. CDR3 bases: TGTGCCAGCAGCCACCTGGACAGGGCTCTCAATGAGCAGTTCTTC. Its protein product is CASSHLDRALNEQFF. The variable domain in full, with the rest retrieved from reference TRBV16 and TRBJ2-1, is GEEVAQTPKHLVRGEGQKAKLYCAPIKGHSYVFWYQQVLKNEFKFLISFQNENVFDETGMPKERFSAKCLPNSPCSLEIQATKLEDSAVYFCASSHLDRALNEQFFGPGTRLTVL.

CDR3 in DNA: TGTGCCAGTAAGTCCCCTAGCGGGAGTCTGCACAATGAGCAGTTCTTC. It yields the protein CASKSPSGSLHNEQFF. This chain connects TRBV19 to TRBJ2-1; 10 bases are a match to TRBD2. V lost 7 bases to trimming and J lost 5 bases; unmatched junction nucleotides: 11. Germline V lookup: CDR1 LNHDA, CDR2 SQIVND (reference sequence). CDR3 length: 16 residues.

V gene TRBV4-1 combines with J gene TRBJ2-5; 7 bases are a match to TRBD2. The CDR3 length is 15 residues. J gave up 6 bases and V 4 bases, and 11 bases lay outside the gene matches. Germline V gene lookup returns CDR1 MGHRA and CDR2 YSYEKL. The CDR3 protein is CASSPFPAGRKTQYF. The CDR3 nucleotides read TGCGCCAGCAGCCCCTTCCCAGCGGGAAGAAAGACCCAGTACTTC.

The rearrangement uses TRBV5-1 and TRBJ2-3, with D uncertain. Germline V CDR1 and CDR2: SGHRS, YFSETQ. V lost 0 bases and J lost 3, with 11 bases in between. This CDR3 contains 15 residues. CDR3 sequence (DNA): TGCGCCAGCAGCTTGGGCCTAGATGTAACAGATACGCAGTATTTT. Protein sequence: CASSLGLDVTDTQYF.

The rearrangement joins TRBV27 to TRBJ1-2; the D is unclear. Per the germline V gene, CDR1 is MNHEY and CDR2 is SMNVEV (reference sequence). The CDR3 contains 15 residues. Deletions cut 1 base from V and 0 bases from J, with 9 bases between. CDR3 nucleotides: TGTGCCAGCAGTTTATTCGCAGTAGCTAACTATGGCTACACCTTC. As protein: CASSLFAVANYGYTF.

This clone was detected once. The genes are TRBV28 and TRBJ1-5; D gene unclear. The ends were cut back, 6 bases at V and 5 bases at J, with 17 bases in the middle. The CDR3 contains 15 residues. CDR1 is MDHEN, CDR2 SYDVKM, per germline. DNA of the CDR3: TGTGCCAGCAGGCTGGGAGTTAGCGGTTATCAGCCCCAGCATTTT. Its protein is CASRLGVSGYQPQHF.

This clone was observed a few times. The gene calls are TRBV28 and TRBJ2-7; no reliable D call. The CDR3 loop spans 12 amino acids. Germline CDR1 reads MDHEN; CDR2 reads SYDVKM. The V end was cut by 5 bases, the J end by 6 bases, with 11 bases between. This chain's CDR3 is CASSRVHSEQYF. CDR3 nucleotides: TGTGCCAGCAGTCGAGTTCATTCCGAGCAGTACTTC.

The chain has TRBV5-1 and TRBJ2-1; 9 bases fit TRBD1. The CDR3 loop spans 17 amino acids. Trimming at V came to 2 bases and at J to 5 bases, leaving 11 bases not matched to a gene. Germline CDR1 reads SGHRS; CDR2 reads YFSETQ. CDR3 in amino acids: CASSFDRTGGAHNEQFF. In nucleotides, the CDR3 is TGCGCCAGCAGCTTTGACCGAACAGGGGGCGCCCACAATGAGCAGTTCTTC.

This clone turned up a few times. This sample includes further DNA sequences coding for the same CDR3. The V gene is TRBV18, the J gene TRBJ2-7, with D hard to call. Germline CDR1 reads KGHSH; CDR2 reads LQKENI. The V and J ends lost 3 bases and 3 bases respectively, with 9 bases between them. The CDR3 totals 13 residues. CDR3 protein: CASSPGSSYEQYF. CDR3 sequence (DNA): TGTGCCAGCTCACCCGGGTCCAGCTACGAGCAGTACTTC.

This clone was seen only a few times. The chain joins TRBV7-6 to TRBJ2-1, with D possibly matching TRBD2 (5 bases). This CDR3 region has 16 residues. Germline-derived CDR1 and CDR2 are SGHVS and FNYEAQ. Trimming removed 2 bases from V and 6 bases from J, with 17 bases in between. The CDR3 spells CASSLIPPREGNEQFF. In nucleotides, the CDR3 is TGTGCCAGCAGCTTAATTCCCCCTCGGGAAGGCAATGAGCAGTTCTTC.

The gene calls are TRBV25-1 and TRBJ2-3; D possibly corresponds to TRBD2 (6 bases). This CDR3 is 17 amino acids long. The germline gives CDR1 MGHDK, CDR2 SYGVNS. Trimming stripped 4 bases from V and 2 bases from J, with 19 bases between. Written as DNA, the CDR3 is TGTGCCAGCAGTGCCCGGGGGTGGGGAGAAAACACAGATACGCAGTATTTT. Its translation: CASSARGWGENTDTQYF.

The V and J genes are TRBV5-1 and TRBJ1-4; 7 bases are a match to TRBD1. V lost 2 bases to trimming and J lost 4 bases; unmatched junction nucleotides: 5. Per germline, CDR1 SGHRS and CDR2 YFSETQ. The CDR3 is made up of 15 amino acids. In DNA form, the CDR3 reads TGCGCCAGCAGCTTCGGAGGGGGCGGTAATGAAAAACTGTTTTTT. Translating it yields CASSFGGGGNEKLFF.

The chain has TRBV5-1 and TRBJ1-5; TRBD1 matches 9 bases. CDR3 length equals 15 residues. The germline V gene encodes CDR1 SGHRS and CDR2 YFSETQ. V dropped 4 bases and J dropped 2; count of bases not matched to a gene: 4. CDR3 sequence: CASSGGQGGNQPQHF. DNA for the CDR3: TGCGCCAGCAGCGGGGGACAGGGAGGCAATCAGCCCCAGCATTTT.

The chain joins TRBV5-5 to TRBJ1-4; TRBD1 matches at 8 bases. V shed 0 bases, J shed 7 bases, and the junction held 2 bases outside the gene matches. The CDR3 totals 14 residues. Per the germline V gene, CDR1 is SGHKS and CDR2 is YYEKEE (reference sequence). CDR3 loop: CASSLAGTGEKLFF. Here the CDR3 DNA reads TGTGCCAGCAGCTTGGCGGGGACAGGTGAAAAACTGTTTTTT.

V usage is TRBV28 and J usage is TRBJ1-2; 7 bases fit TRBD1. V was pared by 7 bases and J by 4 bases, with 3 bases of the junction left unmatched. The CDR3 is 12 residues long. Germline CDR1 reads MDHEN; CDR2 reads SYDVKM. In DNA form, the CDR3 reads TGTGCCAGCAATCACAGGGGCTATGGCTACACCTTC. Translation gives CASNHRGYGYTF.

This chain uses TRBV5-4 with TRBJ1-2; no clear D gene. The CDR3 totals 12 residues. V was cut by 4 bases and J by 4 bases, with 8 bases left in between. From germline, CDR1 is SGHNT and CDR2 YYREEE (reference sequence). The chain's CDR3 is CASSGDGYGYTF. CDR3 nucleotide sequence: TGTGCCAGCAGCGGGGATGGCTATGGCTACACCTTC. The whole variable domain, remainder taken from reference TRBV5-4 and TRBJ1-2, is ETGVTQSPTHLIKTRGQQVTLRCSSQSGHNTVSWYQQALGQGPQFIFQYYREEENGRGNFPPRFSGLQFPNYSSELNVNALELDDSALYLCASSGDGYGYTFGSGTRLTVV.

This clone turned up a few times. The chain employs TRBV5-1 and TRBJ2-5; D not resolved. CDR3 length equals 14 residues. V was shortened by 0 bases and J by 7 bases, with 13 bases between the two germline ends. Germline V lookup: CDR1 SGHRS, CDR2 YFSETQ. The CDR3 sequence: CASSLETSWGTQYF. Written as DNA, the CDR3 is TGCGCCAGCAGCTTGGAGACAAGCTGGGGGACCCAGTACTTC.

The rearrangement links TRBV5-6 to TRBJ1-2; TRBD1 is a possible D gene (5 bases). V was trimmed by 1 base and J by 6 bases, leaving 7 bases between them. Germline CDR1 SGHDT, CDR2 YYEEEE. This CDR3 comprises 12 residues. CDR3 loop: CASSLWGDGYTF. In DNA, the CDR3 is TGTGCCAGCAGCTTGTGGGGGGATGGCTACACCTTC.

The chain uses TRBV15 and TRBJ2-7; TRBD1 might be the D (5 bases). CDR3 length equals 14 residues. Trimming took off 0 bases at V and 6 bases at J, with 12 bases between the two ends. From germline, CDR1 is LNHNV and CDR2 YYDKDF (reference sequence). The CDR3 region has the DNA TGTGCCACCAGCAGAGATCCCGGCAGGGTCGAGCAGTACTTC. This sequence encodes CATSRDPGRVEQYF.

The rearrangement links TRBV7-9 to TRBJ2-7; 12 nucleotides align to TRBD1. Germline lookup yields CDR1 SEHNR and CDR2 FQNEAQ (reference sequence). This CDR3 is 14 amino acids long. The junction had 8 bases not matched to a gene; V was cut back by 8 bases and J by 6 bases. This CDR3 reads CASETGTGGREQYF. The CDR3 DNA reads TGTGCCAGCGAAACCGGGACAGGGGGCCGCGAGCAGTACTTC.

The chain has TRBV14 and TRBJ2-6, with 8 bases fitting TRBD1. Germline CDR1 is SGHDN and CDR2 is FVKESK. The CDR3 loop spans 16 amino acids. The V and J ends lost 4 bases and 2 bases, in that order; junction bases with no gene match: 4. Here the CDR3 reads CASSPIQGAGANVLTF. CDR3 DNA sequence: TGTGCCAGCAGCCCTATACAGGGGGCTGGGGCCAACGTCCTGACTTTC. Variable domain in full (rest from reference TRBV14 and TRBJ2-6): EAGVTQFPSHSVIEKGQTVTLRCDPISGHDNLYWYRRVMGKEIKFLLHFVKESKQDESGMPNNRFLAERTGGTYSTLKVQPAELEDSGVYFCASSPIQGAGANVLTFGAGSRLTVL.